This T cell receptor (beta chain) emerged from a study of read filtering for tumor transcriptome and immune sequencing (dated by TCRdb to 2018 to 2021). Regarding the study in general: The cohort had around 18 male and more than 12 female patients with a mean age of around 70 years, ranging from roughly 45 to 80. By revised international staging, under 10 patients were R-ISS I, 15 to 20 were R-ISS II and 6 or 7 were R-ISS III. After DNase treatment, whole-transcriptome libraries were prepared with the TruSeq RNA Access Library Prep Kit. TCR-region mapped reads per sample ranged from about 3.5 to 11 million with IR-seq versus only about 75 to 1,400 with RNA-seq. The study compared TCR repertoires from targeted immune repertoire sequencing and bulk whole-transcriptome sequencing run on the same bone marrow samples. One main goal was a read-filtering strategy for immune repertoire data, in particular deciding whether clonotypes backed by only one read should be removed. Here is what the overall study found, with its caveats: The sorted CD138-negative fraction was not purified T cells but a mixed bone marrow immune population. Compared with RNA-seq, IR-seq captured clonotypes at much higher depth and more reliably, and a smaller IR-seq throughput was enough to identify most shared clonotypes. Single-read clonotypes made up around 82% of clonotypes but roughly 3.5% of total reads in IR-seq, and over 65% of clonotypes and 44.6% of reads in RNA-seq. The correlation between IR-seq and RNA-seq shared clonotype proportions was increased by removal of single-read clonotypes.

Every patient had bone marrow sampled at the time of active disease. Bone marrow mononuclear cells were isolated by Ficoll-Hypaque density gradient centrifugation. Myeloma plasma cells were removed and CD138-negative cells were obtained by negative selection following labeling with CD138 magnetic microbeads on a MACS separator. The purity of the isolated cells was checked by flow cytometry with CD138 antibodies on an Attune NxT. Total RNA was extracted with TRIzol reagent and quantified with a NanoDrop spectrophotometer. Paired RNA-seq and IR-seq were performed on the CD138-negative bone marrow sample of each patient. The Immunoverse kit was used to build TCR libraries from about 430 ng RNA, with molecular barcoded adaptors covering alpha/delta and beta/gamma chains. The same RNA used for transcriptome sequencing was used for TCR library preparation. TCR libraries were sequenced on an Illumina HiSeq 4000 with 2 x 150 cycles. Regarding the original processing steps: With MiXCR, TCR reads were aligned to human V, D, J and C references and assembled into CDR3 clonotypes, with quality filtering and error correction included. The tcR package in R was used for analysis of clonotype counts and gene usage diversity. Raw mapping reads were checked after the RNA-seq reads had been mapped by STAR aligner version 2.5.3a onto the human GRCh37 genome. To test how sequencing depth affects detected clonotypes, IR-seq fastq files were randomly downsampled with Seqtk 1.3. Using fastp at Q25 and MiXCR, TCRdb reprocessed the public reads and kept productive beta chains. Rows matching on CDR3 protein sequence are summarized as one entry with the most common DNA and genes. TCRdb assigned the V and J calls; the authors' analysis was not used. This sample is represented by tens of thousands of distinct CDR3 sequences; roughly 19% of them were singletons. The ten top clones hold over 12% of the sample.

V and J are truncated by 7 bases and 3 bases respectively, leaving an intervening sequence of 7 bases. Counted from cysteine to phenylalanine, this CDR3 has 13 amino acids. Only the CDR3 DNA stays, 39 bases, in frame from base 1. Reading the germline V gene gives CDR1 SGHTA and CDR2 FQGTGA. This clonotype came up many times. The antigen it recognizes is unknown. The input lacks base qualities; no much larger clone sits a single base away. The TCR was taken from a donor over 35 with multiple myeloma. Sequencing was carried out using a population of CD138-negative cells sorted from bone marrow. Read against the paper, the sample's cell subset or site label means: bone marrow mononuclear cells depleted of CD138+ plasma/myeloma cells by negative magnetic selection. Rearrangement joined TRBV7-3 to TRBJ2-6, with no reliable assignment of the D segment. CDR3 region: CASKRSGANVLTF. The nucleotide sequence reads as follows: TGTGCCAGCAAGCGAAGTGGGGCCAACGTCCTGACTTTC.